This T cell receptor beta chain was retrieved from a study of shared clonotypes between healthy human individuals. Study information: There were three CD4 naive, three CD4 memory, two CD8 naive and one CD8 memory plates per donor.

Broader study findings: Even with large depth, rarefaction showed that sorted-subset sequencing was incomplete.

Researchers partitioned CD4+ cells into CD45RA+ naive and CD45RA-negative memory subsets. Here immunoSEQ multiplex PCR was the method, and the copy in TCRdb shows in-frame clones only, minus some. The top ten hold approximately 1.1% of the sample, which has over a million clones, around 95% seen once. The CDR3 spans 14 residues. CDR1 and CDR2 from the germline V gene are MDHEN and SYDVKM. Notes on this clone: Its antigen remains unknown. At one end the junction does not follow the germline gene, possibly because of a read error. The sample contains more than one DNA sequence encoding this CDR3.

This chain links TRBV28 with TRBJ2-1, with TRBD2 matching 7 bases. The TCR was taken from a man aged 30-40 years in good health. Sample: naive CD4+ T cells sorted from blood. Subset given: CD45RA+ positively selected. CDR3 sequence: CASSLRETHNEQFF. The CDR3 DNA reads TGTGCCAGCAGTTTGCGGGAGACCCACAATGAGCAATTCTTC.